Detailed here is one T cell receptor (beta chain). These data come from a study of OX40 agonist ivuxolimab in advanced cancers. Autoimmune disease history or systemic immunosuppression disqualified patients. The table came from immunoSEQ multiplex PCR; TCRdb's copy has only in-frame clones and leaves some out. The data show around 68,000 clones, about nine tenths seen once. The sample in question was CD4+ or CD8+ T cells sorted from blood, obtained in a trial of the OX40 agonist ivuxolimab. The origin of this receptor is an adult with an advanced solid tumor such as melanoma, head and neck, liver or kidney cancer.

Here the CDR3 reads CASSGVQGLYEQYF. The CDR3 DNA follows: TGTGCCAGCTCTGGGGTCCAAGGGCTCTACGAGCAGTACTTC. V and J are TRBV28 and TRBJ2-7, with unresolved D. V lost 8 bases and J lost 3, with 17 bases in between. The germline gives CDR1 MDHEN, CDR2 SYDVKM. The CDR3 is made up of 14 amino acids.